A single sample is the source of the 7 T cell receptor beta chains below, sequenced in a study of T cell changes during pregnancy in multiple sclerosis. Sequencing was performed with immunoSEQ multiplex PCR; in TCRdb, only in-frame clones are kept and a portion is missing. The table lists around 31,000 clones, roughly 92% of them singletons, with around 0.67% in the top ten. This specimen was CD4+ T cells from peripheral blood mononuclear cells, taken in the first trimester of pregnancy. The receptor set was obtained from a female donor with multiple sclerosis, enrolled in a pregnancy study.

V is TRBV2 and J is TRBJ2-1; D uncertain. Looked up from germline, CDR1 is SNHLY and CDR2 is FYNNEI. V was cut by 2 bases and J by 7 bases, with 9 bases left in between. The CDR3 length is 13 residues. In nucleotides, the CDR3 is TGTGCCAGCAGTGAATCCTCAGTAAATGAGCAGTTCTTC. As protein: CASSESSVNEQFF.

The CDR3 DNA reads as TGTGCCAGTAGTATAGTCGACGACAGAGCCGAGCAGTACTTC. Its translation: CASSIVDDRAEQYF. The V call is TRBV19, the J call TRBJ2-7, with D perhaps TRBD1 (5 bases). Between the trimmed V and J ends, which lost 1 base and 6 bases, there was a span of 13 bases. The CDR3 has 14 residues. The germline V gene has CDR1 LNHDA and CDR2 SQIVND (reference sequence).

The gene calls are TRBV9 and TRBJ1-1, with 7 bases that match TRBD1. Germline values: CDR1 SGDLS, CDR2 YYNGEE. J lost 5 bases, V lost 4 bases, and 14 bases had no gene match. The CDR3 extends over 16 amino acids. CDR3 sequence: CASSPQPGDSFTEAFF. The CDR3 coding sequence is TGTGCCAGCAGCCCTCAGCCCGGGGACAGCTTTACTGAAGCTTTCTTT.

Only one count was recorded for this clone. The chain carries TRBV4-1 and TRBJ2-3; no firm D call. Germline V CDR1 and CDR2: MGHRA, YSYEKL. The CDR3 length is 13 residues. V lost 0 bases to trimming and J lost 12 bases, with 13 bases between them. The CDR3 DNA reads TGCGCCAGCAGCCAAGAGTACATTGCTTACCAGTATTTT. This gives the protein CASSQEYIAYQYF.

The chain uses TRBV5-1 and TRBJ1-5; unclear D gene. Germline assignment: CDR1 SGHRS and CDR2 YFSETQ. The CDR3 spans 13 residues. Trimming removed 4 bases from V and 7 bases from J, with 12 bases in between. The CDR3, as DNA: TGCGCCAGCAGCCTATATGGTGAACAGCCCCAGCATTTT. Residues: CASSLYGEQPQHF.

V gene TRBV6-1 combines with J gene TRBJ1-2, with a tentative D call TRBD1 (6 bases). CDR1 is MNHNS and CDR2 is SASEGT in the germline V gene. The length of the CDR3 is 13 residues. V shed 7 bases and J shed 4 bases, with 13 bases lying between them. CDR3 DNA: TGTGCCAGCAAGGGGGAAGGTATCTATGGCTACACCTTC. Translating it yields CASKGEGIYGYTF.

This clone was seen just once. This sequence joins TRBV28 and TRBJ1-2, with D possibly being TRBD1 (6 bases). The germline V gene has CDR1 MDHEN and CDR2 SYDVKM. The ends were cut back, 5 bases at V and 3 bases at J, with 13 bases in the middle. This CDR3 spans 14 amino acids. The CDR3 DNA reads TGTGCCAGCAGTCGGGACACATCTTACTATGGCTACACCTTC. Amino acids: CASSRDTSYYGYTF.